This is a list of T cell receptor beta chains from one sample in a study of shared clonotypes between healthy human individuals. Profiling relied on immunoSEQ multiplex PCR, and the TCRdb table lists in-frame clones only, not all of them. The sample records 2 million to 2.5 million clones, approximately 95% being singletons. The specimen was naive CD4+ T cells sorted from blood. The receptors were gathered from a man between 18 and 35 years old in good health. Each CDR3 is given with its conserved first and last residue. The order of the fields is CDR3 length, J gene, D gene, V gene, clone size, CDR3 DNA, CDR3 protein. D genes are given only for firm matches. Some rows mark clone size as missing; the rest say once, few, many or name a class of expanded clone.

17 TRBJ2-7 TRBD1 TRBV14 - TGTGCCAGCAGCCAGCGCTTTAACCGGGACAGACTGATAGAGCAGTACTTC CASSQRFNRDRLIEQYF
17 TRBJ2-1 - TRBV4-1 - TGCGCCAGCAGCCTTTTTGGGGACGTAATAACTTACAATGAGCAGTTCTTC CASSLFGDVITYNEQFF
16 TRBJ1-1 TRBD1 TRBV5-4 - TGTGCCAGCAGCTTGGCCCCGGGACAGAAAGGCACTGAAGCTTTCTTT CASSLAPGQKGTEAFF
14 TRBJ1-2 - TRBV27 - TGTGCCAGCAGTCCACGACAGAGTTTCTATGGCTACACCTTC CASSPRQSFYGYTF
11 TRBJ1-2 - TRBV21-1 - TGTGCCAGCAGCCGGACAGGGGGCTACACCTTC CASSRTGGYTF
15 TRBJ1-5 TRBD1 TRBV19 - TGTGCCAGTAGACCGGGACAGGGGGTCGATCAGCCCCAGCATTTT CASRPGQGVDQPQHF
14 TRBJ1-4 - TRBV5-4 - TGTGCCAGCAGCTTGGGACTGCCCAATGAAAAACTGTTTTTT CASSLGLPNEKLFF
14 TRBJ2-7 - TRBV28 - TGTGCCAGCAGTTTTGGGACCTTCCAGGGCGAGCAGTACTTC CASSFGTFQGEQYF
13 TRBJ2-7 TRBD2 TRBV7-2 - TGTGCCAGCCAAAGCGGGGGATCCTACGAGCAGTACTTC CASQSGGSYEQYF
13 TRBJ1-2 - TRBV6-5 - TGTGCCAGCGGACCGACAGGAGCCTATGGCTACACCTTC CASGPTGAYGYTF
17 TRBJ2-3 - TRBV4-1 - TGCGCCAGCAGCCAAGATCTCCCCAGGTCTGGCGCAGATACGCAGTATTTT CASSQDLPRSGADTQYF
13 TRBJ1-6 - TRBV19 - TGTGCCAGTAGTACGGATAGAAATTCACCCCTCCACTTT CASSTDRNSPLHF
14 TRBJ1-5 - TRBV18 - TGTGCCAGCTCAAAGGTCGGTGGCAATCAGCCCCAGCATTTT CASSKVGGNQPQHF
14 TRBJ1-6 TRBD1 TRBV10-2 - TGCGCCAGCAGTGAGGGGACAGGGGGATCACCCCTCCACTTT CASSEGTGGSPLHF
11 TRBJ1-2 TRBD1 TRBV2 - TGTGCCACTTCACAGGGGGTAGGCTACACCTTC CATSQGVGYTF
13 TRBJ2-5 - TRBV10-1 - TGCGCCAGCAGTGGAGGGTCCCAAGAGACCCAGTACTTC CASSGGSQETQYF
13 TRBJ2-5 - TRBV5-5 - TGTGCCAGCAGCTTGGATTACCAAAAGACCCAGTACTTC CASSLDYQKTQYF
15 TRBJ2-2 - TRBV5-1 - TGCGCCAGCAGCTTGGTACTAGAAAACACCGGGGAGCTGTTTTTT CASSLVLENTGELFF
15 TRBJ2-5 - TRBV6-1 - TGTGCCAGCAGTGTGGCGTACTTGTACCAAGAGACCCAGTACTTC CASSVAYLYQETQYF
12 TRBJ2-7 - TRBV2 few TGTGCCAGCCGGGGGCAGGGCTACGAGCAGTACTTC CASRGQGYEQYF
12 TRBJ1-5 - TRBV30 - TGTGCCTGGGGTGGGCCTAATCAGCCCCAGCATTTT CAWGGPNQPQHF
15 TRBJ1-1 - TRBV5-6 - TGTGCCAGCAGCTTGAGGCCTCCTCGGAACACTGAAGCTTTCTTT CASSLRPPRNTEAFF
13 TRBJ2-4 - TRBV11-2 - TGTGCCAGCAGCTCGCAATACCGGGACATTCAGTACTTC CASSSQYRDIQYF
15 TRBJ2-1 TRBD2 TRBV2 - TGTGCCAGCAGTGGGCCACTAGCGGGGGTCAATGAGCAGTTCTTC CASSGPLAGVNEQFF
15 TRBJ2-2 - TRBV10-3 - TGTGCCATCAGTTTAGGGGGTCTGGGCGCCGGGGAGCTGTTTTTT CAISLGGLGAGELFF
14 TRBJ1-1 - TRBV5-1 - TGCGCCAGCAGCTCTAACCCGTCGTACACTGAAGCTTTCTTT CASSSNPSYTEAFF
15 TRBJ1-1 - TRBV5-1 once TGCGCCAGCAGCTGGGGGCAGGTCTTGAACACTGAAGCTTTCTTT CASSWGQVLNTEAFF
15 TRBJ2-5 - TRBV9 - TGTGCCAGCAGCGTAGCCGAGGGGAAAGGGAAGACCCAGTACTTC CASSVAEGKGKTQYF
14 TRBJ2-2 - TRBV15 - TGTGCCACCAGCAGAGATCCGGGGCTCGGGGAGCTGTTTTTT CATSRDPGLGELFF
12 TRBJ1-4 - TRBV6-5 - TGTGCCAGCAGCCGGACGGGTGAAAAACTGTTTTTT CASSRTGEKLFF
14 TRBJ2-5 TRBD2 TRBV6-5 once TGTGCCAGCAGTTATCTGCGGGGGGCTGAGACCCAGTACTTC CASSYLRGAETQYF